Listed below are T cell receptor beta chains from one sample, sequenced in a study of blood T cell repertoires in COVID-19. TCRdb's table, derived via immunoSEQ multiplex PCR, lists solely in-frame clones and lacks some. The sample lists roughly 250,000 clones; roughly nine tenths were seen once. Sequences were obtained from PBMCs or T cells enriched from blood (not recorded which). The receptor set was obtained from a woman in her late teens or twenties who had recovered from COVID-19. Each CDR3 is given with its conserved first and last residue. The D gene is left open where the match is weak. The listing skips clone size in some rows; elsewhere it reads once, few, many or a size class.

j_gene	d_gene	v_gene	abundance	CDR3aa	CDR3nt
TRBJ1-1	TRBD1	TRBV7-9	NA	CASSRDSEAFF	TGTGCCAGCAGCCGGGACAGTGAAGCTTTCTTT
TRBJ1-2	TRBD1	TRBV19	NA	CASNDRVGGYGYTF	TGTGCCAGTAACGACAGGGTCGGCGGCTATGGCTACACCTTC
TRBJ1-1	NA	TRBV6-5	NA	CASRPGLNTEAFF	TGTGCCAGCAGACCAGGGCTTAACACTGAAGCTTTCTTT
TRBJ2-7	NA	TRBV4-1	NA	CASSRGPPYEQYF	TGCGCCAGCAGCCGGGGCCCTCCGTACGAGCAGTACTTC
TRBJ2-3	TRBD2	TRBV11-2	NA	CASSSGLASDTQYF	TGTGCCAGCAGCTCGGGACTAGCTTCGGATACGCAGTATTTT
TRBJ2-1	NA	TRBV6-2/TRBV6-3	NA	CASSYGHNEQFF	TGTGCCAGCAGTTACGGGCACAATGAGCAGTTCTTC
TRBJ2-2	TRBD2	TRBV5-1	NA	CASSRGSGTSGGPHTGELFF	TGCGCCAGCAGCCGGGGATCCGGGACTAGCGGGGGGCCACACACCGGGGAGCTGTTTTTT
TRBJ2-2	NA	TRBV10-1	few	CASTPVAGTETGELFF	TGCGCCAGCACCCCCGTCGCGGGGACCGAGACCGGGGAGCTGTTTTTT
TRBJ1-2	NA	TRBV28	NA	CASRLRPYVSYTF	TGTGCCAGCAGACTTCGCCCCTACGTGAGCTACACCTTC
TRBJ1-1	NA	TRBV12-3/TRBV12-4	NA	CASTLTGNTEAFF	TGTGCCAGCACCCTAACAGGGAACACTGAAGCTTTCTTT
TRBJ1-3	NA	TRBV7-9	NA	CASTTSDGGPGMAIYF	TGTGCCAGCACCACCTCTGACGGTGGGCCAGGGATGGCCATATATTTT
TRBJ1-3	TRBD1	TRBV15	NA	CATSRRQGNGNTIYF	TGTGCCACCAGCAGGAGACAGGGAAACGGAAACACCATATATTTT
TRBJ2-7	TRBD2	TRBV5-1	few	CASSSLAGVPYEQYF	TGCGCCAGCAGCTCCCTAGCGGGGGTACCCTACGAGCAGTACTTC
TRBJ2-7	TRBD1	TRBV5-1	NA	CASSTTGGSYEQYF	TGCGCCAGCAGCACCACAGGGGGTTCCTACGAGCAGTACTTC
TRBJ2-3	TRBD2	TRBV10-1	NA	CASSTSSGAPDTQYF	TGCGCCAGCAGCACCTCTAGCGGGGCCCCAGATACGCAGTATTTT
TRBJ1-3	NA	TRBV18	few	CASSPSGEGNTIYF	TGTGCCAGCTCCCCAAGCGGGGAGGGAAACACCATATATTTT
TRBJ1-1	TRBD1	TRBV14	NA	CASSVQGAREAFF	TGTGCCAGCAGCGTACAGGGGGCTAGAGAAGCTTTCTTT
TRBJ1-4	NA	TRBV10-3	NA	CATRRERTNEKLFF	TGTGCCACCCGGAGGGAGCGAACTAATGAAAAACTGTTTTTT
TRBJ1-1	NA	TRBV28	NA	CASSLYTGNTEAFF	TGTGCCAGCAGTTTATACACAGGGAACACTGAAGCTTTCTTT
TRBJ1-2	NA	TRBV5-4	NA	CASILFGADYGYTF	TGTGCCAGCATACTCTTTGGGGCAGACTATGGCTACACCTTC
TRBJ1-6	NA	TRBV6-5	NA	CASSLDSGNSPLHF	TGTGCCAGCAGCCTGGACAGCGGAAATTCACCCCTCCACTTT
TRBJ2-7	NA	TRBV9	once	CASGGSNYEQYF	TGTGCCAGCGGGGGGAGCAACTACGAGCAGTACTTC
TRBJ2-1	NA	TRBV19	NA	CASSIDPTVGNEQFF	TGTGCCAGTAGTATAGACCCGACTGTGGGCAATGAGCAGTTCTTC
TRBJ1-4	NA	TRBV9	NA	CASSVDFTASNEKLFF	TGTGCCAGCAGCGTAGATTTTACAGCATCTAATGAAAAACTGTTTTTT
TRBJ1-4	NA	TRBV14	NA	CASSRHIATNEKLFF	TGTGCCAGCAGCCGCCACATTGCAACTAATGAAAAACTGTTTTTT
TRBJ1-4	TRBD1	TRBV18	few	CASSLRGQSSTNEKLFF	TGTGCCAGCTCACTCCGGGGACAGTCTTCAACTAATGAAAAACTGTTTTTT
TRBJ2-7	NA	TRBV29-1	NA	CSVSWGVTPGYEQYF	TGCAGCGTTTCGTGGGGCGTTACCCCTGGGTACGAGCAGTACTTC
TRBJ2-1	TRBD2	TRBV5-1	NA	CASSGVDGGTTLTSNEQFF	TGCGCCAGCAGTGGGGTGGACGGGGGGACCACACTTACTTCCAATGAGCAGTTCTTC
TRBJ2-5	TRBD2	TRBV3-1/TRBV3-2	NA	CASSQGETSGGYETQYF	TGTGCCAGCAGCCAAGGGGAAACTAGCGGGGGGTATGAGACCCAGTACTTC
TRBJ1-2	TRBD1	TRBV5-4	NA	CASSLSQGVGYTF	TGTGCCAGCAGCTTGAGTCAGGGGGTCGGCTACACCTTC
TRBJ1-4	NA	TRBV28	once	CASRGPGRTWEKLFF	TGTGCCAGCAGGGGACCCGGGAGGACGTGGGAAAAACTGTTTTTT
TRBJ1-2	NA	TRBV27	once	CASSFGGEHLYGYTF	TGTGCCAGCAGTTTCGGAGGGGAACACCTATATGGCTACACCTTC
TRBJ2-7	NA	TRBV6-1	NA	CASSEVQPYEQYF	TGTGCCAGCAGTGAGGTACAGCCCTACGAGCAGTACTTC
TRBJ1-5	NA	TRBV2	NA	CASSEAAQGRNQPQHF	TGTGCCAGCAGTGAAGCGGCGCAGGGGCGGAATCAGCCCCAGCATTTT
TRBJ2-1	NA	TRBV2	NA	CASSELGPAYNEQFF	TGTGCCAGCAGTGAACTGGGGCCAGCCTACAATGAGCAGTTCTTC
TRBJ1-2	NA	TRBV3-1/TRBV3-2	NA	CASSQNQRRNGYTF	TGTGCCAGCAGCCAAAATCAGAGGCGGAATGGCTACACCTTC
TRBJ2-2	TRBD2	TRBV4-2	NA	CASSQDQRGGTGELFF	TGTGCCAGCAGCCAAGATCAGCGGGGGGGTACCGGGGAGCTGTTTTTT
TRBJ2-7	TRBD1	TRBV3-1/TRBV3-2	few	CASSLGTGPYEQYF	TGTGCCAGCAGCCTCGGGACAGGCCCGTACGAGCAGTACTTC
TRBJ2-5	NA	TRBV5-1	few	CASSLGQGQETQYF	TGCGCCAGCAGCTTGGGCCAGGGTCAAGAGACCCAGTACTTC
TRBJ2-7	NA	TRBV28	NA	CASSSFYEQYF	TGTGCCAGCAGTTCCTTCTACGAGCAGTACTTC
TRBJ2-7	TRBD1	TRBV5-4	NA	CASTSKGQGANEQYF	TGTGCCAGCACCTCTAAGGGACAGGGTGCCAACGAGCAGTACTTC
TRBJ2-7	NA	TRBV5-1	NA	CASSPDSLSYEQYF	TGCGCCAGCAGCCCCGACAGCTTATCCTACGAGCAGTACTTC
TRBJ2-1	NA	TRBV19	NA	CASGEEQFF	TGTGCCAGCGGGGAGGAGCAGTTCTTC
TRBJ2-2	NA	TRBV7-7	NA	CASSFFRCQENTGELFF	TGTGCTAGCAGCTTCTTCCGTTGCCAGGAGAACACCGGGGAGCTGTTTTTT
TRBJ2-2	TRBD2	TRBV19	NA	CASSGLAGVLNTGELFF	TGTGCCAGTAGCGGACTAGCGGGGGTCCTGAACACCGGGGAGCTGTTTTTT
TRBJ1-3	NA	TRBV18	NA	CASSPGVYGNTIYF	TGTGCCAGCTCACCCGGGGTGTACGGAAACACCATATATTTT
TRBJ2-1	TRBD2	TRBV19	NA	CASSFLAGGSNEQFF	TGTGCCAGTAGTTTTCTAGCGGGGGGCTCCAATGAGCAGTTCTTC
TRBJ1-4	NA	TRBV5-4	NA	CASSLDLIEKLFF	TGTGCCAGCAGCTTGGACTTGATTGAAAAACTGTTTTTT
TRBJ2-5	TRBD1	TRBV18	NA	CASSPGPGGETQYF	TGTGCCAGCTCACCAGGGCCAGGGGGAGAGACCCAGTACTTC
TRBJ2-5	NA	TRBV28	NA	CASSLVGQWETQYF	TGTGCCAGCAGTTTAGTCGGACAGTGGGAGACCCAGTACTTC
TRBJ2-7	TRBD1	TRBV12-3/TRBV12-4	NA	CASSLTGVYEQYF	TGTGCCAGCAGTTTGACAGGGGTCTACGAGCAGTACTTC
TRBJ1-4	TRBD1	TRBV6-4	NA	CASSDSGQGNPTNEKLFF	TGTGCCAGCAGTGACTCGGGACAGGGGAACCCAACTAATGAAAAACTGTTTTTT
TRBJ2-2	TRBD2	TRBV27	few	CASSSLGTRPNTGELFF	TGTGCCAGCAGTTCCTTGGGGACTAGACCGAACACCGGGGAGCTGTTTTTT
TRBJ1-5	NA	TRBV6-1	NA	CASSELRSQPQHF	TGTGCCAGCAGTGAACTTAGATCGCAGCCCCAGCATTTT